These T cell receptor beta chains were read from a single sample in a study of T cell responses to AZD1222 COVID-19 vaccine. Only in-frame clones appear in the TCRdb table, and some are missing; sequencing was by immunoSEQ multiplex PCR. The sample consists of 130,000 or so clones, roughly 91% of them appearing once. Sequences were derived from peripheral blood, sampled on day 0 of MenACWY control vaccination. These receptor sequences come from an adult in good health. The conserved cysteine and the conserved F or W are not part of the CDR3 here. D genes are given only for firm matches.

v_call,j_call,d_call,cdr3_aa
TRBV5-1,TRBJ1-6,TRBD1,ASSPGQAPGSPLH
TRBV7-2,TRBJ1-3,TRBD1,ASSPGGQGVSGNTIY
TRBV9,TRBJ2-5,TRBD1,ASSPTQDRAGETQY
TRBV7-3,TRBJ2-3,TRBD2,ASSPLAGPPTDTQY
TRBV2,TRBJ2-3,TRBD2,ASSLAGITDTQY
TRBV19,TRBJ1-1,.,ASSSHTTGNTEAF
TRBV7-3,TRBJ2-2,TRBD2,ASSLSGRNTGELF
TRBV6-5,TRBJ2-2,.,ASSRGRGTGELF
TRBV2,TRBJ1-1,.,ASRGGTSTEAF
TRBV30,TRBJ1-2,TRBD1,AWSVQGASYYGYT
TRBV5-5,TRBJ2-7,.,ASIQEPREQY
TRBV3-1/TRBV3-2,TRBJ1-6,.,ASSMTRRDSPLH
TRBV11-2,TRBJ1-2,.,ASSLGVGAYYGYT
TRBV5-6,TRBJ1-2,.,ASSLLGQNNYGYT
TRBV12-3/TRBV12-4,TRBJ2-5,TRBD1,ASSAGGWETQY
TRBV5-4,TRBJ2-1,.,ASSLVRYGDNEQF
TRBV3-1/TRBV3-2,TRBJ1-2,.,ASSQLSSTGGEGYT